This T cell receptor (beta chain) was retrieved from a study of metastatic and nonmetastatic thyroid tumors. CDR1 and CDR2 from the germline V gene are MRHNA and SNTAGT. Trimming pared 4 bases from V and 0 bases from J, leaving 13 bases between. The CDR3 has 15 residues. Among the patients, none had received any treatment before thyroid surgery. This clone was observed at least ten times. TCRdb redid the clone calls on the PCR reads using MiXCR. The profile covers tens of thousands of clones, with around a fifth appearing a single time and about a sixth taken by the ten largest. The origin of this receptor is a female donor with papillary thyroid cancer or a benign thyroid nodule (not recorded which). Some clones in this sample may be carry-over from other donors' samples. The material sequenced was blood. This chain links TRBV6-4 with TRBJ2-7, with TRBD2 as a possible D gene (5 bases). Here the CDR3 reads CASSVWRVPSYEQYF. In DNA, the CDR3 is TGTGCCAGCAGTGTCTGGCGGGTCCCCTCCTACGAGCAGTACTTC.